This is a list of T cell receptor beta chains from one sample in a study of CD8 T cells in Susac syndrome. Using its own MiXCR run on the immunoSEQ multiplex PCR reads, TCRdb lists one record per CDR3 protein. The data contain fewer than 200,000 distinct CDR3 sequences, approximately 95% of them singletons. The sample comprised CD4+ T cells from PBMCs. The receptors originated from a human donor in good health. Each CDR3 is given with its conserved first and last residue. D genes are given only for firm matches. Not all rows give a size; the values are once, few, many and, for expanded clones, a class.

v_gene,abundance,j_gene,d_gene,CDR3nt,CDR3aa
TRBV29-1,.,TRBJ2-5,TRBD2,TGCAGCGTTGAATACCGCGGGGGTGAGACCCAGTACTTC,CSVEYRGGETQYF
TRBV7-2,.,TRBJ1-1,TRBD1,TGTGCCAGCAGCTTAGTACAGGGGGCTCGAGCTTTCTTT,CASSLVQGARAFF
TRBV19,.,TRBJ1-5,TRBD1,TGTGCCAGTAGGACAGGGGGCGAAGGCAATCAGCCCCAGCATTTT,CASRTGGEGNQPQHF
TRBV4-1,once,TRBJ1-5,.,TGCGCCAGCAGCCTCCTGAGGGGTGGTCAGCCCCAGCATTTT,CASSLLRGGQPQHF
TRBV7-2,.,TRBJ1-2,.,TGTGCCAGCAGCTTAGCGCCTAGGCAGACTTCTAACTATGGCTACACCTTC,CASSLAPRQTSNYGYTF
TRBV6-5,.,TRBJ1-6,TRBD1,TGTGCCAGCAGTACCGGACAGGGGGCGTATTCACCCCTCCACTTT,CASSTGQGAYSPLHF
TRBV7-7,.,TRBJ2-5,.,TGTGCTAGCAGCCCAGGGACTTCCCCGGAGACCCAGTACTTC,CASSPGTSPETQYF
TRBV4-1,.,TRBJ1-2,.,TGCGCCAGCAGCCAAGATGCAGGGGCCAGCTATGGCTACACCTTC,CASSQDAGASYGYTF
TRBV11-1,.,TRBJ2-4,.,TGTGCCAGCAGCTTAGCGGGGGCCGTCAAAAACATTCAGTACTTC,CASSLAGAVKNIQYF
TRBV6-1,.,TRBJ2-4,.,TGTGCCAGCAGTATAAGTTGGGGGGACCTTGGCATTCAGTACTTC,CASSISWGDLGIQYF
TRBV2,.,TRBJ2-1,TRBD1,TGTGCCAGCAGGGGAGAGGACAGGGGCTACAATGAGCAGTTCTTC,CASRGEDRGYNEQFF
TRBV5-1,.,TRBJ1-6,.,TGCGCCAGCAGCTTGGGGAGGGGCGAGAATTCACCCCTCCACTTT,CASSLGRGENSPLHF
TRBV7-3,.,TRBJ2-1,.,TGTGCCAGCAGCTTAGCGGGGTCCGGGTACAATGAGCAGTTCTTC,CASSLAGSGYNEQFF
TRBV29-1,.,TRBJ1-3,.,TGCAGCGTTACCGGCCTGCCCCCTGGAAACACCATATATTTT,CSVTGLPPGNTIYF
TRBV12-3/TRBV12-4,.,TRBJ2-3,TRBD2,TGTGCCAGCAGTTTGGAGACGGGGGGGGTCCTCGTCGCAGATACGCAGTATTTT,CASSLETGGVLVADTQYF
TRBV4-2,.,TRBJ1-2,.,TGTGCCAGCAGCCTCACAGGGATCGGGGACTATGGCTACACCTTC,CASSLTGIGDYGYTF
TRBV7-9,.,TRBJ1-3,.,TGTGCCAGCAGCTGGGCGTCTGAAAACACCATATATTTT,CASSWASENTIYF
TRBV7-3,few,TRBJ2-5,.,TGTGCCAGCAGCTTAAAGGCGGGAGAGACCCAGTACTTC,CASSLKAGETQYF
TRBV5-1,.,TRBJ1-1,.,TGCGCCAGCAGCCCCTGGACAGTGAACACTGAAGCTTTCTTT,CASSPWTVNTEAFF
TRBV2,.,TRBJ1-2,.,TGTGCCGTCGGTCAGGCGCGAAACTATGGCTACACCTTC,CAVGQARNYGYTF
TRBV27,.,TRBJ1-4,.,TGTGCCAGCAGTTACAACCTAAGAACTAATGAAAAACTGTTTTTT,CASSYNLRTNEKLFF
TRBV1,.,TRBJ1-5,.,TGCACCAGCAGCCAAGATAGCCTCAGAGCTCCACGTGAAAAGCATCAGCCCCAGCATTTT,CTSSQDSLRAPREKHQPQHF
TRBV7-9,few,TRBJ1-1,.,TGTGCCAGCAGTCCCCTAACTGAAGCTTTCTTT,CASSPLTEAFF
TRBV19,.,TRBJ2-2,.,TGTGCCAGTAGCGCTAACCAGGGGTCCTTAACCGGGGAGCTGTTTTTT,CASSANQGSLTGELFF
TRBV6-6,.,TRBJ2-1,.,TGTGCCAGCAGTCGGGACTTTAACAATGAGCAGTTCTTC,CASSRDFNNEQFF
TRBV30,.,TRBJ1-1,.,TGTGCCTGGAGTGTATCAGGGCCTCTGAACACTGAAGCTTTCTTT,CAWSVSGPLNTEAFF
TRBV7-9,.,TRBJ2-3,.,TGTGCCAGCAGCTTAGAGGGAAGCGGGCCCAGCAGGGATACGCAGTATTTT,CASSLEGSGPSRDTQYF
TRBV6-2/TRBV6-3,once,TRBJ1-5,.,TGTGCCAGCAGTTACTCGATACGCGATGTCAATATGTTTATTCAGCCCCAGCATTTT,CASSYSIRDVNMFIQPQHF
TRBV19,.,TRBJ2-2,.,TGTGCCAGTAGTATTTCCGGGGAGCTGTTTTTT,CASSISGELFF
TRBV20-1,.,TRBJ1-5,.,TGCAGTGCTAGAGATTTACCAGGGTATCAGCCCCAGCATTTT,CSARDLPGYQPQHF
TRBV27,.,TRBJ2-2,.,TGTGCCAGCAGTTTAGTCAGAAACACCGGGGAGCTGTTTTTT,CASSLVRNTGELFF
TRBV6-6,.,TRBJ2-1,.,TGTGCCAGCAGTGCTAGGGATGAGCAGTTCTTC,CASSARDEQFF